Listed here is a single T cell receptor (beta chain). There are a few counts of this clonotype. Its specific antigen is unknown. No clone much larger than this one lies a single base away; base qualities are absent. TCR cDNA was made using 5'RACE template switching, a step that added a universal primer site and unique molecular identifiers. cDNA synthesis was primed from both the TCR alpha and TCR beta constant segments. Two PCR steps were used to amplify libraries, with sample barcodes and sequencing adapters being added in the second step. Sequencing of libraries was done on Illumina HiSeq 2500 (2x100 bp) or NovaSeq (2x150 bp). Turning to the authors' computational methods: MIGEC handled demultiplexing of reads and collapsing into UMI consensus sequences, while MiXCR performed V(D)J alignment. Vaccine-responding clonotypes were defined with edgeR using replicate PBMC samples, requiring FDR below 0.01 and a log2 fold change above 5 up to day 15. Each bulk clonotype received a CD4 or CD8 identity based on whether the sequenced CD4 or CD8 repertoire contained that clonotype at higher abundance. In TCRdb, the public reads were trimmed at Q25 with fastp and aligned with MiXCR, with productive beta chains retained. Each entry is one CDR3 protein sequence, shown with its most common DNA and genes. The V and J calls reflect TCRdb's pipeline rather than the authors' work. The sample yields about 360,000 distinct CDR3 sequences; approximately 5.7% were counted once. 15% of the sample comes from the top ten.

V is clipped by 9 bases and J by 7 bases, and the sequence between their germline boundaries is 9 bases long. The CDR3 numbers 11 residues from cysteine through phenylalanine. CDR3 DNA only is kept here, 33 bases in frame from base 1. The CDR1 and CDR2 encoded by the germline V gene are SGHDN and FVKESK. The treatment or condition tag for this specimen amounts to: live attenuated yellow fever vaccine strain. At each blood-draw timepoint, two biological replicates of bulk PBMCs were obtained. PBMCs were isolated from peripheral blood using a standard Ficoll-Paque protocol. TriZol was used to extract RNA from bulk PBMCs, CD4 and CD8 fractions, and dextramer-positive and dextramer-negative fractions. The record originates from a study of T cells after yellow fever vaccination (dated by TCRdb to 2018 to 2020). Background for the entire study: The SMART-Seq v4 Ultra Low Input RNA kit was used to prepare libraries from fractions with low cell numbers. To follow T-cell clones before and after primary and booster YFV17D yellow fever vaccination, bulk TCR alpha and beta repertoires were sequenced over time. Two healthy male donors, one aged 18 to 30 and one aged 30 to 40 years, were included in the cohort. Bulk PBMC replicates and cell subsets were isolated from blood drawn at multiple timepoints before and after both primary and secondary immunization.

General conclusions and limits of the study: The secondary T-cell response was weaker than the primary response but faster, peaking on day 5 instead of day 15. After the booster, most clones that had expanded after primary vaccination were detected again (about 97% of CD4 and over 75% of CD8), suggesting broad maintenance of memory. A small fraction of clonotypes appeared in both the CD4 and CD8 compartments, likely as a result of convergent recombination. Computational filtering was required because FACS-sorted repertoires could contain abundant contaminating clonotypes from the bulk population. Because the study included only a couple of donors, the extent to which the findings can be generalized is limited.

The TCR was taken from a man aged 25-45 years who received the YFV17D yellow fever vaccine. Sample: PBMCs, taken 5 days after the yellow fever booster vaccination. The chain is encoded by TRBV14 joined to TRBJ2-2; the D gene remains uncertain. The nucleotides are TGTGCCAGTGGAAAAGGCGGGGAGCTGTTTTTT. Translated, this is CASGKGGELFF.